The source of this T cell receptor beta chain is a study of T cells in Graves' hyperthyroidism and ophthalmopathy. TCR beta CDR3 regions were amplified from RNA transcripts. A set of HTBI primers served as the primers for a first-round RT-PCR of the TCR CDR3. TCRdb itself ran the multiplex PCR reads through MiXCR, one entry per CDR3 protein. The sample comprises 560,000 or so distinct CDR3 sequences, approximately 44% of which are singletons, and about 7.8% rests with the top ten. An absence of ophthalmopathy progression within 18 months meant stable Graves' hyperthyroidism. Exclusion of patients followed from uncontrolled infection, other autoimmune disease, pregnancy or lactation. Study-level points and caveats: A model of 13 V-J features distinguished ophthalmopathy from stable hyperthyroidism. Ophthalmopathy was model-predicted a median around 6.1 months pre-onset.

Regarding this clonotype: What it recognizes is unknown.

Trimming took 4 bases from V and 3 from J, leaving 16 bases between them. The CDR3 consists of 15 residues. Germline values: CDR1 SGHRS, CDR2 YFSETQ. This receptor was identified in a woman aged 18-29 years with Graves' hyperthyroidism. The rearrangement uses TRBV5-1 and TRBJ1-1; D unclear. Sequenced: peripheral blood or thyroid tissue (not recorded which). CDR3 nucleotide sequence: TGCGCCAGCAGCCCCCCACCGGGTATGGACACTGAAGCTTTCTTT. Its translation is CASSPPPGMDTEAFF.